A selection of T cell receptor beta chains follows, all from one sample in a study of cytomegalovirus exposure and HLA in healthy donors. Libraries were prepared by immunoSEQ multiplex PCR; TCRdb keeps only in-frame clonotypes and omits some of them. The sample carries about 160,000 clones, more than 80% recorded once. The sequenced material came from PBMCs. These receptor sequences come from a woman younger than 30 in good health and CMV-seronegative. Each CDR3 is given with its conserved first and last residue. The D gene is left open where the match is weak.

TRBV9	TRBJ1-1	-	CASSVGTAEAFF
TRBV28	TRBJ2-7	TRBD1	CASSLSAGTGLYEQYF
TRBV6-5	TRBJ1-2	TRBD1	CASNPDRGLYGYTF
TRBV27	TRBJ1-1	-	CASSPLTENTEAFF
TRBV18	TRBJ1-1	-	CASSPRTLHFGGGTEAFF
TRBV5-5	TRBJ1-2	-	CASSSADYGYTF
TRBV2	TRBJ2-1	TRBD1	CASSEDRAPYNEQFF
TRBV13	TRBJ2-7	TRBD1	CASSHLQGADYEQYF
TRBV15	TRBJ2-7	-	CATSRDNRGTYEQYF
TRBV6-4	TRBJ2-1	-	CASSEGHPNNEQFF
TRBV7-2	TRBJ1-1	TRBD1	CASSRVQGVTEAFF
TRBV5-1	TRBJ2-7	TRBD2	CASSLSGSVNEQYF
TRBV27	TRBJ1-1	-	CASSLSPQMNTEAFF
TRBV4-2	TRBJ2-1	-	CASSHVALTGTSLSYNEQFF
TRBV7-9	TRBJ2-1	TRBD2	CASRAGNNEQFF
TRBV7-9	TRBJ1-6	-	CASSPGQYYNSPLHF
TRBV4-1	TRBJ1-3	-	CASSQDVVGRANTIYF
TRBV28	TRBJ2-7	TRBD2	CASRSTAASGSSAYEQYF
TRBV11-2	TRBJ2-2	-	CASSLISGNWGELFF
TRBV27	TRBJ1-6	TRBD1	CAPDRANNSPLHF
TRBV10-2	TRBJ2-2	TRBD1	CASKVGDRGRSGELFF
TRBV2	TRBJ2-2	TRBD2	CASSIAGGAIGELFF
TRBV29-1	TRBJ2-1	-	CSVELGREINEQFF
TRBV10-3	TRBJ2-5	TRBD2	CAISGASGSSETQYF
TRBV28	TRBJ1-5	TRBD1	CASSLGGTGSNQPQHF
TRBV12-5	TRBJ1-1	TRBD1	CASGPPTDRERWDTEAFF
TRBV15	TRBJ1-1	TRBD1	CATSGPGQGQTEAFF
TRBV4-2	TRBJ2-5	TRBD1	CASSPGQGETQYF
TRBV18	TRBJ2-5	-	CASSPNREETQYF
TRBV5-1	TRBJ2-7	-	CASSLGPHQSYEQYF
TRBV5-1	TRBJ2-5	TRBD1	CASSFGTGEETQYF
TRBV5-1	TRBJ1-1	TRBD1	CASSYGRTGGVNTEAFF
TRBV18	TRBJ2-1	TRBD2	CASSPRGLAGEDEQFF
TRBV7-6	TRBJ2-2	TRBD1	CASSSGTGTNTGELFF
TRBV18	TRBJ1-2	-	CASSPPALEGYGYTF
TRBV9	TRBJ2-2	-	CASSLQTGELFF
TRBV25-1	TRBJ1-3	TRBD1	CASSGEGQGAGNTIYF
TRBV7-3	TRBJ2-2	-	CASSLGSGGELFF
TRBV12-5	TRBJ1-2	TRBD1	CASGFTQDRAYGYTF
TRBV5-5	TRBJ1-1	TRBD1	CASSGRTGGETEAFF
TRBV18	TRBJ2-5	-	CASSSGQEETQYF
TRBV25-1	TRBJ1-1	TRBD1	CASSGTGGTEAFF
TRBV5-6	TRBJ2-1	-	CASSYRQGFVGAQFF
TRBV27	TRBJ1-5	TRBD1	CASICQGVIIQPQHF
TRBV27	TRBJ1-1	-	CASSSFRDIINEAFF
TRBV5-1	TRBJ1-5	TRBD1	CASSLAGQGGRNLGQPQHF
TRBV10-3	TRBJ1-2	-	CAISGGFWDTGGYTF
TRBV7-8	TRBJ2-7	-	CASSLGGDSYEQYF
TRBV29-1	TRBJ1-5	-	CSVQVEGGSNQPQHF
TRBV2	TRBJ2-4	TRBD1	CASSEDGTVAKNIQYF
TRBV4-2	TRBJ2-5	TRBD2	CASSQDLAGGPDQETQYF
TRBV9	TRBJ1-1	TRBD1	CASSLRDRGQKAFF
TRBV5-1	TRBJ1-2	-	CASSLAQGQGGYGYTF
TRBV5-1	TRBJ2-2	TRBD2	CASSYSGANTGELFF
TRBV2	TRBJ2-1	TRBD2	CASKRGAYNEQFF
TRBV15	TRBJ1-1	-	CATSTQAGRGTEAFF
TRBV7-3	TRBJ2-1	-	CASSLIRGGEQFF
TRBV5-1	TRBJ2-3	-	CASSVKSTDTQYF
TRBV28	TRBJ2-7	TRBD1	CASSFNDRGRFVSDEQYF
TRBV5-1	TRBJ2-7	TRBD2	CASSPSPSGVAYEQYF